This T cell receptor beta chain emerged from a study of blood T cells in healthy people across ages. CDR3 length equals 11 residues. Germline values: CDR1 MDHEN, CDR2 SYDVKM. Peripheral blood, approximately 10 milliliters per donor, was collected. Isolated PBMCs totaled at least 7 million in each sample. Remarks on this clonotype: Its target is not known.

Whole-study findings and limits: Naive T cell percentage by flow cytometry tracked strongly with beta diversity.

Together with a sample-barcoded 5' primer, a J-beta primer mix was included in a second PCR lasting roughly 6 to 12 cycles. TCRdb recomputed calls from the 5' RACE reads with MiXCR, one row per CDR3 protein. The sample has 1.4 million to 1.5 million distinct CDR3 sequences, 42% seen once; the top ten hold roughly 7.9%. This chain links TRBV28 with TRBJ1-2, with TRBD1 identical over 7 bases. The sequenced sample consisted of blood. The receptor was derived from a woman between 18 and 29 years old in good health. The CDR3 protein is CVAEGAYGYTF. In DNA form, the CDR3 reads TGTGTCGCAGAGGGGGCGTATGGCTACACCTTC.